These 7 T cell receptor beta chains share one sample of origin, sequenced in a study of control samples from healthy donors and cancer patients. Sequencing used immunoSEQ multiplex PCR; TCRdb keeps in-frame clones, though not all of them. The table lists tens of thousands of clones, more than 80% of them singletons. Sequenced sample: PBMCs. The receptor set was obtained from a woman aged 50 to 60 with lung cancer.

The V and J genes are TRBV19 and TRBJ1-5, with 8 bases identical to TRBD1. V shed 2 bases and J 7 bases; nucleotides not matched to a gene: 7. Germline V lookup: CDR1 LNHDA, CDR2 SQIVND (reference sequence). The CDR3 extends over 15 amino acids. The CDR3 DNA is TGTGCCAGTAGTATACAGGGGGCCTCTCGCCAGCCCCAGCATTTT. As protein: CASSIQGASRQPQHF.

The V call is TRBV2, the J call TRBJ1-4, with 8 bases identical to TRBD1. The V segment lost 4 bases and the J segment 3 bases; nucleotides outside the gene matches: 4. CDR1 is SNHLY and CDR2 is FYNNEI in the germline V gene. This CDR3 contains 15 residues. The CDR3 nucleotides read TGTGCCAGCAGTGCGGAGGGACAGGCTAATGAAAAACTGTTTTTT. Amino acid sequence: CASSAEGQANEKLFF. Filled out from reference TRBV2 and TRBJ1-4, the complete variable domain reads EPEVTQTPSHQVTQMGQEVILRCVPISNHLYFYWYRQILGQKVEFLVSFYNNEISEKSEIFDDQFSVERPDGSNFTLKIRSTKLEDSAMYFCASSAEGQANEKLFFGSGTQLSVL.

The V and J genes are TRBV4-2 and TRBJ1-1; D remains ambiguous. The CDR3 is 14 amino acids. Germline CDR1 is LGHNA and CDR2 is YNFKEQ. Trimming stripped 0 bases from V and 5 bases from J, with 10 bases between. This chain's CDR3 is CASSQDSGDTEAFF. CDR3 nucleotides: TGTGCCAGCAGCCAAGATTCTGGGGATACTGAAGCTTTCTTT.

This clone was seen once. The V and J genes are TRBV25-1 and TRBJ2-3; TRBD2 is a possible D gene (7 bases). The CDR3 contains 15 residues. The ends were cut back, 5 bases at V and 9 bases at J, with 21 bases in the middle. CDR1 and CDR2 (germline): MGHDK, SYGVNS. The CDR3 is CASSPRGGSLGTQYF. The CDR3 DNA sequence: TGTGCCAGCAGTCCGAGGGGGGGCAGTCTAGGGACGCAGTATTTT. Full variable domain (missing parts from reference TRBV25-1 and TRBJ2-3): EADIYQTPRYLVIGTGKKITLECSQTMGHDKMYWYQQDPGMELHLIHYSYGVNSTEKGDLSSESTVSRIRTEHFPLTLESARPSHTSQYLCASSPRGGSLGTQYFGPGTRLTVL.

V gene TRBV5-6 combines with J gene TRBJ1-1; D gene ambiguous. The CDR3 has 13 amino acids. The ends were cut back, 0 bases at V and 1 base at J, with 4 bases in the middle. Germline V gives CDR1 SGHDT, CDR2 YYEEEE. The CDR3 DNA sequence: TGTGCCAGCAGCTTGGGTGGGAACACTGAAGCTTTCTTT. Translating it yields CASSLGGNTEAFF.

The rearrangement uses TRBV19 and TRBJ2-1, with 9 bases that match TRBD2. There are 16 residues in the CDR3. Unmatched junction bases numbered 5, after V lost 1 base and J lost 4 bases. The germline V gene encodes CDR1 LNHDA and CDR2 SQIVND (reference sequence). The DNA of the CDR3 is TGTGCCAGTAGTATAGGGCGGGGGGGCAGGTACAATGAGCAGTTCTTC. Its protein product is CASSIGRGGRYNEQFF.

This chain joins TRBV6-2 or TRBV6-3 and TRBJ1-6; the D is unclear. The CDR3 totals 12 residues. Germline loops: CDR1 MNHEY, CDR2 SVGEGT. The V and J ends lost 2 bases and 7 bases respectively, with 3 bases between them. CDR3 nucleotides: TGTGCCAGCAGTTACCAGAATTCACCCCTCCACTTT. Protein sequence: CASSYQNSPLHF.